Following are 18 T cell receptor beta chains from one sample sequenced in a study of T cells in Graves' hyperthyroidism and ophthalmopathy. Amplification of TCR beta CDR3 regions was performed using RNA transcripts as template. The HTBI primer set was used in a first-round RT-PCR of the TCR CDR3. TCRdb redid the calling of the multiplex PCR reads with MiXCR, one entry per CDR3 protein. The sample includes 700,000 or so distinct CDR3 sequences, more than 12% of them seen just once. The sample taken for sequencing was blood. The receptors shown here come from a woman in her forties or fifties with Graves' ophthalmopathy.

The J gene is TRBJ2-2, the V gene TRBV4-1; perhaps D is TRBD1 or TRBD2 (7 bases each). Trimming left V 4 bases short and J 6 bases short, with 18 bases between. Per germline, CDR1 MGHRA and CDR2 YSYEKL. The CDR3 length is 16 residues. The CDR3 is CASSLSPGGGPGELFF. The CDR3 DNA reads as TGCGCCAGCAGCCTAAGCCCAGGGGGGGGCCCCGGGGAGCTGTTTTTT.

This clonotype came up a few times. In DNA, the CDR3 is TGTGCCAGCAGAACGATCACAGATACGCAGTATTTT. As protein: CASRTITDTQYF. The rearrangement uses TRBV6-2 or TRBV6-3 and TRBJ2-3; no clear D gene. The V gene lost 6 bases and the J gene lost 2 bases, with 6 bases spanning the gap. CDR3 length equals 12 residues. Germline CDR1 MNHEY, CDR2 SVGEGT.

The DNA of the CDR3 is TGCGCCAGCAGCGCCACCGGGACTAGCTGGTCCAATGAGCAGTTCTTC. Encoded protein: CASSATGTSWSNEQFF. The chain combines TRBV5-1 with TRBJ2-1; 9 bases agree with TRBD2. V gave up 4 bases and J gave up 6 bases; unmatched junction bases: 11. The CDR3 covers 16 residues. Germline CDR1 reads SGHRS; CDR2 reads YFSETQ.

In DNA form, the CDR3 reads TGTGCCTGGACCGAACTAGCGGGAGCCTACAATGAGCAGTTCTTC. Translating gives CAWTELAGAYNEQFF. The rearrangement joins TRBV30 to TRBJ2-1; 11 bases are shared with TRBD2. V was clipped by 4 bases and J by 2 bases; unmatched bases: 4. CDR3 length equals 15 residues. CDR1 is GTSNPN and CDR2 is SVGIG in the germline V gene (reference sequence).

This clonotype has just a few counts. The CDR3: CASSENIQYF. The CDR3 region has the DNA TGTGCCAGCAGTGAAAACATTCAGTACTTC. The V and J genes are TRBV2 and TRBJ2-4; D unclear. This CDR3 region has 10 residues. CDR1 is SNHLY, CDR2 FYNNEI, per germline. The germline V and J ends were trimmed by 2 bases and 7 bases, with 0 bases remaining between them.

This clonotype was counted many times. The chain combines TRBV20-1 with TRBJ2-1; TRBD2 aligns across 14 bases. With 0 bases clipped from V and 7 bases from J, the junction kept 2 bases outside the gene matches. The CDR3 runs to 15 residues. Germline-derived CDR1 and CDR2 are DFQATT and SNEGSKA (reference sequence). The CDR3 is CSARDWTSGRNEQFF. CDR3 coding DNA: TGCAGTGCTAGAGATTGGACTAGCGGGAGGAATGAGCAGTTCTTC.

This clonotype was found many times. V is TRBV20-1 and J is TRBJ2-5; 11 bases are shared with TRBD2. The CDR3 length is 15 residues. Germline CDR1 and CDR2: DFQATT and SNEGSKA (reference sequence). With 0 bases clipped from V and 5 bases from J, the junction kept 5 bases outside the gene matches. The CDR3 DNA is TGCAGTGCTAGAGATCCGACTAGCGGGAAGGAGACCCAGTACTTC. It is translated as CSARDPTSGKETQYF.

V usage is TRBV11-3 and J usage is TRBJ2-7; 16 nucleotides line up with TRBD2. Germline V CDR1 and CDR2: SGHNT, YENEEA. CDR3 length: 16 amino acids. The junction had 7 bases not matched to a gene; V was cut back by 4 bases and J by 7 bases. DNA of the CDR3: TGTGCCAGCAGCTCACCGGGACTAGCGGGAGGGCCGGAGCAGTACTTC. Translation: CASSSPGLAGGPEQYF.

There are many counts of this clonotype. V and J are TRBV7-3 and TRBJ2-3, with 13 bases that match TRBD2. The J segment lost 3 bases and the V segment lost 5 bases, leaving 11 bases of the junction unmatched. CDR3 size: 18 residues. CDR1 SGHTA and CDR2 FQGTGA come from the germline V gene. The CDR3: CASSQLAGGLSGTDTQYF. CDR3 DNA: TGTGCCAGCAGCCAACTAGCGGGAGGGCTTAGCGGTACAGATACGCAGTATTTT.

The sample holds many counts of this clonotype. The chain employs TRBV7-6 and TRBJ2-7, with 8 nucleotides matching TRBD1. The CDR3 length is 14 residues. In germline, CDR1 is SGHVS, CDR2 FNYEAQ. With 4 bases clipped from V and 1 base from J, the junction kept 3 bases outside the gene matches. The CDR3 sequence: CASSYRQGSYEQYF. CDR3 nucleotides: TGTGCCAGCAGCTACCGACAGGGGTCCTACGAGCAGTACTTC.

This clonotype appeared many times. This rearrangement joins TRBV18 to TRBJ2-1; D may correspond to TRBD1 or TRBD2 (5 bases each). Germline V gene data show CDR1 as KGHSH and CDR2 as LQKENI. Trimming removed 3 bases at V and 8 bases at J, with 20 bases between. This CDR3 contains 16 residues. DNA for the CDR3: TGTGCCAGCTCACCTCCGGGACCGGGGCCTAAGGATGAGCAGTTCTTC. Encoded protein: CASSPPGPGPKDEQFF.

This chain links TRBV20-1 with TRBJ2-1; a weak D match, TRBD1 (6 bases). Trimming cost V 6 bases and J 13 bases, with 25 bases left between them. The germline V gene encodes CDR1 DFQATT and CDR2 SNEGSKA (reference sequence). The CDR3 is 14 residues long. This chain's CDR3 is CSAPRRGTNVGQFF. In DNA, the CDR3 is TGCAGTGCCCCGCGACGTGGGACAAACGTAGGCCAGTTCTTC.

This clonotype was observed at least ten times. The gene calls are TRBV2 and TRBJ1-5; 7 bases fit TRBD1. V lost 7 bases, J lost 2 bases, and 5 bases stayed unmatched. Germline values: CDR1 SNHLY, CDR2 FYNNEI. The CDR3 length is 14 residues. CDR3 DNA: TGTGCCAGCACTTGGGACAGTCGCAATCAGCCCCAGCATTTT. Its protein is CASTWDSRNQPQHF.

There are many counts of this clonotype. The J gene is TRBJ2-1, the V gene TRBV15; D assignment may be TRBD1 or TRBD2 (5 bases each). Germline V gene sequence: CDR1 LNHNV, CDR2 YYDKDF (reference sequence). The CDR3 has 15 residues. Trimming stripped 9 bases from V and 0 bases from J, with 15 bases between. The CDR3 is CATGETRRSYNEQFF. CDR3 nucleotide sequence: TGTGCCACAGGGGAGACTCGACGCTCCTACAATGAGCAGTTCTTC. Supplemented by reference TRBV15 and TRBJ2-1, the full variable domain reads DAMVIQNPRYQVTQFGKPVTLSCSQTLNHNVMYWYQQKSSQAPKLLFHYYDKDFNNEADTPDNFQSRRPNTSFCFLDIRSPGLGDTAMYLCATGETRRSYNEQFFGPGTRLTVL.

Ten or more counts support this clonotype. CDR3 DNA sequence: TGTGCCTGGAGTGTACCAGGAACCTATGGCTACACCTTC. The encoded protein is CAWSVPGTYGYTF. V gene TRBV30 combines with J gene TRBJ1-2; D unresolved. Between the trimmed V and J ends, which lost 0 bases and 4 bases, there was a span of 9 bases. From germline, CDR1 is GTSNPN and CDR2 SVGIG (reference sequence). The length of the CDR3 is 13 residues.

This clonotype was found a few times. This chain links TRBV20-1 with TRBJ2-1; TRBD1 might be the D (5 bases). Trimming removed 6 bases at V and 9 bases at J, with 12 bases between. This CDR3 comprises 11 residues. The V gene's germline CDR1 is DFQATT and CDR2 SNEGSKA (reference sequence). The CDR3 protein is CSARRGGEQFF. Here the CDR3 DNA reads TGCAGTGCGAGAAGGGGTGGTGAGCAGTTCTTC.

In the case of this clonotype: Because it lacks the conserved phenylalanine or tryptophan at the end, this CDR3 is likely a read error. This chain links TRBV6-5 with TRBJ2-7; D call uncertain. Germline CDR1 MNHEY, CDR2 SVGAGI. V shed 2 bases and J shed 2 bases, with 7 bases lying between them. The CDR3 loop spans 13 amino acids. The CDR3 loop reads CASSYGLAYEQYL. The DNA of the CDR3 is TGTGCCAGCAGTTACGGGCTCGCCTACGAGCAGTACCTC.

This clonotype was observed many times. The chain couples TRBV6-1 to TRBJ2-1; D is unresolved. The germline V gene encodes CDR1 MNHNS and CDR2 SASEGT. There are 14 residues in the CDR3. V shed 2 bases and J shed 2 bases, with 7 bases lying between them. The CDR3 reads CASSETATYNEQFF. The CDR3 bases are TGTGCCAGCAGTGAAACCGCTACCTACAATGAGCAGTTCTTC.